Described below is a single T cell receptor beta chain sequence and its context. Its antigen is currently not known. No quality values exist for individual bases; no much larger clone is one base distant. Trimming takes 4 bases from V and 0 bases from J, and the germline ends sit 10 bases apart. CDR1 and CDR2 are drawn from the germline V gene: SGDLS, YYNGEE. The CDR3 holds 14 amino acids from the cysteine to the phenylalanine. The kept DNA is CDR3 alone, 42 bases in frame from the first base. The sample is drawn from a study of CD8+CD57+ T cells in acquired aplastic anemia (dated by TCRdb to the late 2010s). As for the study more broadly: DNA extracted from sorted CD4+ and CD8+ cells had a mean of approximately 3.3 ug, with a range of about 0.19 to 30 ug. A CD8+CD57+ expansion meant a frequency higher than the mean frequency seen in healthy subjects.

Genomic DNA was used as template for profiling of TCR beta VDJ combinations and CDR3 sequences. An Illumina HiSeq 2000 was the platform used for TCR repertoire sequencing. The study's processing was this. TRBV/TRBJ rearrangement plots, CDR3 size and DJ length profiles, and Simpson's diversity index were used to evaluate the repertoires. The immunodominant clone was defined as the most abundant DNA sequence in deep sequencing data. CDR3 amino acid sequences were screened for sharing across subjects and were compared with published repertoires and the VDJdb database. TCRdb handled the public reads itself, with Q25 trimming in fastp and clone calling in MiXCR, and kept productive beta chains. Each entry is one CDR3 protein sequence, shown with its most common DNA and genes. These V and J calls rely on TCRdb rather than the paper's analysis. The sample table records roughly 98,000 distinct CDR3 sequences; roughly two thirds of these occur just once. Less than 75% of the sample is in the top ten clones.

The research as a whole found: Although some 28 CD8+ CDR3 sequences were shared by patients and controls, these sequences appeared highly expressed in patients and within the immunodominant clones of patients. No significant difference in CD8+ Simpson's diversity was found between patients and healthy controls (P=0.060).

The patients picked for sequencing were ones in whom flow cytometry had shown an expansion of CD8+CD57+ cells. Severe acquired aplastic anemia was diagnosed in all patients according to International Study of Aplastic Anemia and Agranulocytosis and Camitta criteria. No patient had received any therapy when blood was sampled. The study deep-sequenced TCR repertoires of sorted CD4+ and CD8+ blood T cells from severe aplastic anemia patients and healthy subjects. In the USA, patient enrollment took place under clinicaltrials.gov protocols 00001620, 01623167, 00001397, 00071045, 00081523 and 00961064. Ficoll-Paque density gradient centrifugation was used to isolate peripheral blood mononuclear cells. Before DNA was extracted, CD4+ and CD8+ T cells were sorted using either FACS or magnetic beads.

What was sequenced was sorted CD4+, CD8+, or CD8+CD57+ T cells (not recorded which) from PBMCs. Rearrangement joined TRBV9 to TRBJ1-1, with the identity of the D gene unclear. The sequence was collected from a human donor with aplastic anemia. The sequence in DNA is TGTGCCAGCAGCCATAATGGGGTGAACACTGAAGCTTTCTTT. Translated, this is CASSHNGVNTEAFF.